A selection of T cell receptor beta chains follows, all from one sample in a study of sequential checkpoint blockade in melanoma. Repertoires were generated with immunoSEQ multiplex PCR, while TCRdb's copy carries only in-frame clones and drops some. The sample lists over 5,000 clones; under 30% were seen once. The sample in question was tumor tissue (inferred from file names), obtained from a patient given nivolumab and ipilimumab in sequence. These receptors all come from a human donor with melanoma. The CDR3 runs from the conserved cysteine through the conserved F or W. Each record gives: J gene, clone size, V gene, D gene, CDR3 DNA, CDR3 protein. D genes are given only for firm matches. Clone size is not always given. Where it is, it says once, few, many or a class for expanded clones.

j_call: TRBJ2-1
clone_size: -
v_call: TRBV11-3
d_call: TRBD1
cdr3_nt: TGTGCCAGCACCCCTAGGCCAAGGGGGCGATCTCATGAGCAGTTCTTC
cdr3_aa: CASTPRPRGRSHEQFF

j_call: TRBJ1-5
clone_size: -
v_call: TRBV19
d_call: TRBD1
cdr3_nt: TGTGCCAGTATTGACAGGGACAGGGGCCATCAGCCCCAGCATTTT
cdr3_aa: CASIDRDRGHQPQHF

j_call: TRBJ2-3
clone_size: few
v_call: TRBV6-8
d_call: -
cdr3_nt: TGTGCCAGCGGGACGAGGACGACGGGAGATACGCAGTATTTT
cdr3_aa: CASGTRTTGDTQYF

j_call: TRBJ2-4
clone_size: -
v_call: TRBV2
d_call: TRBD1
cdr3_nt: TGTGCCAGCAGTGCAAGGACAGGGGTGAACATTCAGTACTTC
cdr3_aa: CASSARTGVNIQYF

j_call: TRBJ2-1
clone_size: few
v_call: TRBV15
d_call: TRBD1
cdr3_nt: TGTGCCACCTCCCCCGGACAGGGATACAATGAGCAGTTCTTC
cdr3_aa: CATSPGQGYNEQFF

j_call: TRBJ2-7
clone_size: few
v_call: TRBV5-1
d_call: -
cdr3_nt: TGCGCCAGCAGCTTGGCGTCCAGGGACGACACCGAGCAGTACTTC
cdr3_aa: CASSLASRDDTEQYF

j_call: TRBJ1-5
clone_size: -
v_call: TRBV30
d_call: -
cdr3_nt: TGTGCCTGGAGTAGGCAGGGCGCAGGGCCCCAGCATTTT
cdr3_aa: CAWSRQGAGPQHF

j_call: TRBJ1-2
clone_size: -
v_call: TRBV29-1
d_call: -
cdr3_nt: TGCAGCGCTCCCGCCGCAGGGGAAGGTGGCTACACCTTC
cdr3_aa: CSAPAAGEGGYTF

j_call: TRBJ2-7
clone_size: few
v_call: TRBV6-8
d_call: -
cdr3_nt: TGTGCCAGCAGTTACGGGGGACCCGAGCAGTACTTC
cdr3_aa: CASSYGGPEQYF

j_call: TRBJ2-2
clone_size: -
v_call: TRBV14
d_call: -
cdr3_nt: TGTGCCAGCAGCCAAGTGGGGAGCCCCCCCGGGGAGCTGTTTTTT
cdr3_aa: CASSQVGSPPGELFF

j_call: TRBJ1-5
clone_size: -
v_call: TRBV19
d_call: -
cdr3_nt: TGTGCCAGTAGTATCCGCCTTGACTTCGGGGTTAGCAATCAGCCCCAGCATTTT
cdr3_aa: CASSIRLDFGVSNQPQHF

j_call: TRBJ1-1
clone_size: few
v_call: TRBV30
d_call: -
cdr3_nt: TGTGCCTGGAGTGTGCCCAGGGGCCAGAACACTGAAGCTTTCTTT
cdr3_aa: CAWSVPRGQNTEAFF

j_call: TRBJ2-1
clone_size: few
v_call: TRBV12-5
d_call: -
cdr3_nt: TGTGCTAGCTCCCAGGGTGCGGGACGGTACAATGAGCAGTTCTTC
cdr3_aa: CASSQGAGRYNEQFF

j_call: TRBJ1-4
clone_size: few
v_call: TRBV6-8
d_call: -
cdr3_nt: TGTGCCAGCAGTGATCCCACACCAACTAATGAAAAACTGTTTTTT
cdr3_aa: CASSDPTPTNEKLFF

j_call: TRBJ2-1
clone_size: -
v_call: TRBV19
d_call: TRBD2
cdr3_nt: TGTGCCAGTAGTATAGATCTCTTGGGGCGGGGGACCTACAATGAGCAGTTCTTC
cdr3_aa: CASSIDLLGRGTYNEQFF

j_call: TRBJ2-2
clone_size: many
v_call: TRBV11-3
d_call: -
cdr3_nt: TGTGCCAGCAGCCAAGCTGAGGCGGGGACCGGGGAGCTGTTTTTT
cdr3_aa: CASSQAEAGTGELFF

j_call: TRBJ1-2
clone_size: -
v_call: TRBV28
d_call: TRBD1
cdr3_nt: TGTGCCATCTATGACAGGGAGGCCATTGGCTACACCTTC
cdr3_aa: CAIYDREAIGYTF

j_call: TRBJ1-1
clone_size: -
v_call: TRBV30
d_call: -
cdr3_nt: TGTGCCTGGTACACCCCTTCCGACAGAGTCGAAGCTTTCTTT
cdr3_aa: CAWYTPSDRVEAFF

j_call: TRBJ2-5
clone_size: few
v_call: TRBV14
d_call: -
cdr3_nt: TGTGCCAGCAGCCTGGACGGGTACCAAGAGACCCAGTACTTC
cdr3_aa: CASSLDGYQETQYF

j_call: TRBJ2-7
clone_size: -
v_call: TRBV5-1
d_call: -
cdr3_nt: TGCGCCAGCAGCTCAATGGCTTGGGAAGCCTCCTACGAGCAGTACTTC
cdr3_aa: CASSSMAWEASYEQYF

j_call: TRBJ2-1
clone_size: medium-sized
v_call: TRBV10-3
d_call: TRBD2
cdr3_nt: TGTGCCATCAGTGAGACTAGCGGGAGTATCGGTGAGCAGTTCTTC
cdr3_aa: CAISETSGSIGEQFF

j_call: TRBJ1-2
clone_size: -
v_call: TRBV25-1
d_call: -
cdr3_nt: TGTGCCAGCAGTGGAGGGGGTTGGGGGATCCCGTCCGCCTTC
cdr3_aa: CASSGGGWGIPSAF

j_call: TRBJ1-5
clone_size: -
v_call: TRBV6-8
d_call: TRBD1
cdr3_nt: TGTGCCAGCAGTTTCGCCGGGACAGGCAATCAGCCCCAGCATTTT
cdr3_aa: CASSFAGTGNQPQHF

j_call: TRBJ2-4
clone_size: few
v_call: TRBV6-7
d_call: -
cdr3_nt: TGTGCCAGCAGTTACCTGAGGGTCCTTACGGCGGGATCTAAAAACATTCAGTACTTC
cdr3_aa: CASSYLRVLTAGSKNIQYF

j_call: TRBJ2-6
clone_size: -
v_call: TRBV19
d_call: -
cdr3_nt: TGTGCCAGTAGTATTAAAGGTGGGGCCAACGTCCTGACTTTC
cdr3_aa: CASSIKGGANVLTF

j_call: TRBJ2-3
clone_size: -
v_call: TRBV25-1
d_call: -
cdr3_nt: TGTGCCAGCAGTCCTGCAGGGGAGGCCACAGATACGCAGTATTTT
cdr3_aa: CASSPAGEATDTQYF

j_call: TRBJ2-3
clone_size: -
v_call: TRBV18
d_call: TRBD2
cdr3_nt: TGTGCCAGCTCACCACGTGATAGCGGGAGGACAGATACGCAGTATTTT
cdr3_aa: CASSPRDSGRTDTQYF

j_call: TRBJ1-5
clone_size: -
v_call: TRBV28
d_call: -
cdr3_nt: TGTGCCATCTCAACACAAACGGGTTTTCAGCCCCAGCATTTT
cdr3_aa: CAISTQTGFQPQHF

j_call: TRBJ2-5
clone_size: -
v_call: TRBV19
d_call: -
cdr3_nt: TGTGCCAGTAGGGAAGAAGAGACCCAGTACTTC
cdr3_aa: CASREEETQYF

j_call: TRBJ2-3
clone_size: -
v_call: TRBV5-1
d_call: -
cdr3_nt: TGCGCCAGCAGCCCCCCCGGAGGGGCAAATGAAGGGGATACGCAGTATTTT
cdr3_aa: CASSPPGGANEGDTQYF

j_call: TRBJ2-7
clone_size: few
v_call: TRBV28
d_call: TRBD2
cdr3_nt: TGTGCCGGGAGCGGGGCGGGTTTATACGAGCAGTACTTC
cdr3_aa: CAGSGAGLYEQYF

j_call: TRBJ2-5
clone_size: many
v_call: TRBV11-3
d_call: TRBD2
cdr3_nt: TGTGCCAGCAGCTTAGGGGGCGTGGCGGGAGGCCTACAAGAGACCCAGTACTTC
cdr3_aa: CASSLGGVAGGLQETQYF

j_call: TRBJ2-1
clone_size: -
v_call: TRBV28
d_call: -
cdr3_nt: TGTGCCAGCAGCGAAACCTACAATGAGCAGTTCTTC
cdr3_aa: CASSETYNEQFF